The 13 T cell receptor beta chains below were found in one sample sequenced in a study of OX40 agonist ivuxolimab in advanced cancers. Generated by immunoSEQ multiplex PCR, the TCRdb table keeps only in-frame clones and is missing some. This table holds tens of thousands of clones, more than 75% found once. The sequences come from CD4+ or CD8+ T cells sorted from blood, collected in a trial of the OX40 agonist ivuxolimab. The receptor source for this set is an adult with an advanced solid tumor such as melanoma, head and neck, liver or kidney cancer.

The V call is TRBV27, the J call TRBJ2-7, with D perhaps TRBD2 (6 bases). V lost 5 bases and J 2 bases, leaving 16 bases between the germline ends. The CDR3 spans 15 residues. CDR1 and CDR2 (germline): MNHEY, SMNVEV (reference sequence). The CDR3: CASSPSLRTTYEQYF. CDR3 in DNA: TGTGCCAGCAGTCCGTCCCTCCGGACTACCTACGAGCAGTACTTC.

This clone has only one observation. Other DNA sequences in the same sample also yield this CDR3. CDR3 amino acids: CASSHKNTEAFF. CDR3 DNA sequence: TGTGCCAGCAGCCACAAGAACACTGAAGCTTTCTTT. J is TRBJ1-1 and V is TRBV7-2; the D is unclear. The ends were cut back, 5 bases at V and 1 base at J, with 5 bases in the middle. This CDR3 comprises 12 residues. In germline, CDR1 is SGHTA, CDR2 FQGNSA. Supplemented by reference TRBV7-2 and TRBJ1-1, the full variable domain reads GAGVSQSPSNKVTEKGKDVELRCDPISGHTALYWYRQSLGQGLEFLIYFQGNSAPDKSGLPSDRFSAERTGGSVSTLTIQRTQQEDSAVYLCASSHKNTEAFFGQGTRLTVV.

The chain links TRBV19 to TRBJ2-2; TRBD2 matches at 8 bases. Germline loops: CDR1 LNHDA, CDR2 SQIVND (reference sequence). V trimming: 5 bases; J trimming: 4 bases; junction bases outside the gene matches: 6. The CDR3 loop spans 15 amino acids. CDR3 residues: CASSAPGLVTGELFF. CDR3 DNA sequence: TGTGCCAGTAGTGCGCCGGGACTAGTCACCGGGGAGCTGTTTTTT.

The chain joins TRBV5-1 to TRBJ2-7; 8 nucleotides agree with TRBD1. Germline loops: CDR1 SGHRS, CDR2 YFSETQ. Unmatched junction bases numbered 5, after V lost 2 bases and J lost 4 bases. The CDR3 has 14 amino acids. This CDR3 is CASSLTGGTYEQYF. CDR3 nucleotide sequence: TGCGCCAGCAGCTTAACAGGGGGAACTTACGAGCAGTACTTC.

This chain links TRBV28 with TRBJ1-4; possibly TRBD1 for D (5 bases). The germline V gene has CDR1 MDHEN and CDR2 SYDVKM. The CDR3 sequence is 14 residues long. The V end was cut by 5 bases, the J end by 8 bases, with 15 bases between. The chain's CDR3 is CASSPGGVGEKLFF. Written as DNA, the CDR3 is TGTGCCAGCAGTCCCGGGGGGGTAGGCGAAAAACTGTTTTTT.

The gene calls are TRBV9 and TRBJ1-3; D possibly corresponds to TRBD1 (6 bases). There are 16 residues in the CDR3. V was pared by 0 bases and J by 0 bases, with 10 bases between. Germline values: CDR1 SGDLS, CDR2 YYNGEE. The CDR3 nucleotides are TGTGCCAGCAGCGTAGCTACAGGGCTCTCTGGAAACACCATATATTTT. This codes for CASSVATGLSGNTIYF.

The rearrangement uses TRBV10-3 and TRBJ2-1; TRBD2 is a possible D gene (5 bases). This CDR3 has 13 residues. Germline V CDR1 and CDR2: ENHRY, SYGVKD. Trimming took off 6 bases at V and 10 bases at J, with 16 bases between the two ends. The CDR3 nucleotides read TGTGCCATCAGGAAGGGCGGGCGAGAAGAGCAGTTCTTC. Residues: CAIRKGGREEQFF.

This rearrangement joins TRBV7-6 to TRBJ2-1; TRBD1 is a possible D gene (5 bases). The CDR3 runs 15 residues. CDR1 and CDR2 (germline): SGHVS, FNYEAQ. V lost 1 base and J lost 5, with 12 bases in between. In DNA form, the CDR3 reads TGTGCCAGCAGCTTAGTGGCAGGGCTTCACAATGAGCAGTTCTTC. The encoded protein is CASSLVAGLHNEQFF.

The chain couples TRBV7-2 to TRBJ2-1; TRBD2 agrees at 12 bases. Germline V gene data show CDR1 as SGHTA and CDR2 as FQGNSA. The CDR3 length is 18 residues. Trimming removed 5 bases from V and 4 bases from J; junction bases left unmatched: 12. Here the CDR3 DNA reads TGTGCCAGCAGCCCGCGGCTAGCGGGAGGGCCGGGATACAATGAGCAGTTCTTC. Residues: CASSPRLAGGPGYNEQFF.

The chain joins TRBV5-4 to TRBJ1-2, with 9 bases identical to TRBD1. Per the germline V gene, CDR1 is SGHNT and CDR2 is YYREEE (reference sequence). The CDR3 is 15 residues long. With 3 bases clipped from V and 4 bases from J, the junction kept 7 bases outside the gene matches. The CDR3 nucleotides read TGTGCCAGCAGCTCTGACCCGGGACAGGGCTATGGCTACACCTTC. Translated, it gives CASSSDPGQGYGYTF.

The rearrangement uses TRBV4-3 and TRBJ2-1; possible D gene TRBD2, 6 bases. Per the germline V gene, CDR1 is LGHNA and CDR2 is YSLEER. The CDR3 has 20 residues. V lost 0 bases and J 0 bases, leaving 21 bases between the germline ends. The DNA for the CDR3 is TGCGCCAGCAGCCAAGATCCGGTAATGGCGGGGCAGAGCTCCTACAATGAGCAGTTCTTC. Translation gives CASSQDPVMAGQSSYNEQFF.

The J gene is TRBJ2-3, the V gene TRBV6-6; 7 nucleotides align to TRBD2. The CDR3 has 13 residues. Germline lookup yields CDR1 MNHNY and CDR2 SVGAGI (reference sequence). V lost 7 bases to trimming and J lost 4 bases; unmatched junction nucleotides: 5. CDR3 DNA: TGTGCCAGCAAGGCTAGCGGCTCAGATACGCAGTATTTT. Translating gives CASKASGSDTQYF.

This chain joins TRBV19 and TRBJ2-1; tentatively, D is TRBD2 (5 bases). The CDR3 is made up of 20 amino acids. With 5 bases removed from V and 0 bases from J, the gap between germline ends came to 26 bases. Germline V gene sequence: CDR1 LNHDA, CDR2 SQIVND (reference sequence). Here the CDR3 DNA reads TGTGCCAGTAGTTTAAACGGACGGCAGGTCCGAGGGAGCTCCTACAATGAGCAGTTCTTC. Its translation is CASSLNGRQVRGSSYNEQFF.